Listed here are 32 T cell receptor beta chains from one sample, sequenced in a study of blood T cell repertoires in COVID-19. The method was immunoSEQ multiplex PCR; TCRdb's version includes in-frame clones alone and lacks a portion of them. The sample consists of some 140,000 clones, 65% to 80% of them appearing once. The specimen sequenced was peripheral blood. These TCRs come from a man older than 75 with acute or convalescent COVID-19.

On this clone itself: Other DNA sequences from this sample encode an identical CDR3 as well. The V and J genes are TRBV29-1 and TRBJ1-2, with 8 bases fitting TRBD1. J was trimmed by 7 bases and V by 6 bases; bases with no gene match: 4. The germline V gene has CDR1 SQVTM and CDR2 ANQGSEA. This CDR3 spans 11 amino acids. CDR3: CSVRQGSGYTF. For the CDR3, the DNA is TGCAGCGTCAGACAGGGGAGTGGCTACACCTTC.

CDR3 amino acids: CASMGQHTNYGYTF. The CDR3, as DNA: TGTGCCAGTATGGGACAGCACACTAACTATGGCTACACCTTC. The genes are TRBV19 and TRBJ1-2, with TRBD1 matching over 7 bases. There are 14 residues in the CDR3. The germline V gene encodes CDR1 LNHDA and CDR2 SQIVND (reference sequence). V trimming: 7 bases; J trimming: 0 bases; junction bases outside the gene matches: 5.

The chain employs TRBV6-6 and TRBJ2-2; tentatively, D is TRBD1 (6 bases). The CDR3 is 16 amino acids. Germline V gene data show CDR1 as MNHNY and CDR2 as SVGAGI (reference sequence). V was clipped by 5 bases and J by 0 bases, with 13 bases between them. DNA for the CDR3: TGTGCCAGCAGTGTACCGACAGGAGCGAACACCGGGGAGCTGTTTTTT. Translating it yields CASSVPTGANTGELFF.

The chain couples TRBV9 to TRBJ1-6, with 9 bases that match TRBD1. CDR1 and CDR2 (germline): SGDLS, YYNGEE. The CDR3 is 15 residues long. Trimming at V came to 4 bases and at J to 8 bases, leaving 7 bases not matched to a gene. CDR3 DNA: TGTGCCAGCAGCACCAAAGGACAGGGGCATTCACCCCTCCACTTT. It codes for CASSTKGQGHSPLHF.

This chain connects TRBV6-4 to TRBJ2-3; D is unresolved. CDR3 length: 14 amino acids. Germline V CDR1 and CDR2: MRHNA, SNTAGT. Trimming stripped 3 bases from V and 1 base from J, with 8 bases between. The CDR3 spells CASSETEGTDTQYF. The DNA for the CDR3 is TGTGCCAGCAGTGAAACAGAAGGCACAGATACGCAGTATTTT.

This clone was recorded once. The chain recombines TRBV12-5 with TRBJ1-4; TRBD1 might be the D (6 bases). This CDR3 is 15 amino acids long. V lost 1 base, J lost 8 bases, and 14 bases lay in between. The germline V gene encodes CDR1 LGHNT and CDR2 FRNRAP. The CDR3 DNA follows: TGTGCTAGTGGTTTGGGATCCCGGGACAAAGAAAAACTGTTTTTT. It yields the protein CASGLGSRDKEKLFF.

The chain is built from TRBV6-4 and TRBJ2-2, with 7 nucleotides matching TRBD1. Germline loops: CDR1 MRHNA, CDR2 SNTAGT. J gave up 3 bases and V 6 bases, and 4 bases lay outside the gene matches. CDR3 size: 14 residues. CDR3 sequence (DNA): TGTGCCAGCAGCGCCCAGGGGGACACCGGGGAGCTGTTTTTT. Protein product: CASSAQGDTGELFF.

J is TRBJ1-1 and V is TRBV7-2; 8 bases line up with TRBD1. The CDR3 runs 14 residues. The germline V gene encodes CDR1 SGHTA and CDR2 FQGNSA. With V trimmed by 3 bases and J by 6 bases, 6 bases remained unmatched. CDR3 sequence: CASSLRTGSPEAFF. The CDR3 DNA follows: TGTGCCAGCAGCTTGAGGACAGGGAGCCCTGAAGCTTTCTTT.

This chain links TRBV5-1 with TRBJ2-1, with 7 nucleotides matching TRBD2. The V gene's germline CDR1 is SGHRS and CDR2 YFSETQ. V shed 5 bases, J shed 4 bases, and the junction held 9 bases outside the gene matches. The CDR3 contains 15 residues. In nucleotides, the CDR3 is TGCGCCAGCAGGACTCTCGGGGGAGGGTACAATGAGCAGTTCTTC. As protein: CASRTLGGGYNEQFF.

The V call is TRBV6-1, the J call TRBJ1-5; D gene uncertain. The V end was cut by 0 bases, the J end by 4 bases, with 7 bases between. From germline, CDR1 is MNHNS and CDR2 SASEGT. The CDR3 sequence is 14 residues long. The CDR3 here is CASSEASVNQPQHF. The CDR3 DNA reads TGTGCCAGCAGTGAAGCGTCGGTGAATCAGCCCCAGCATTTT.

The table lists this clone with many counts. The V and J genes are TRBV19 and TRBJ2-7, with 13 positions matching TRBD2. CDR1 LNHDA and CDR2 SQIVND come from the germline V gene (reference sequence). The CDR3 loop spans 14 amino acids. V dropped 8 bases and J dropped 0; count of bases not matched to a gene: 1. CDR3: CASRLAGGSYEQYF. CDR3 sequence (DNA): TGTGCCAGTCGACTAGCGGGGGGCTCCTACGAGCAGTACTTC.

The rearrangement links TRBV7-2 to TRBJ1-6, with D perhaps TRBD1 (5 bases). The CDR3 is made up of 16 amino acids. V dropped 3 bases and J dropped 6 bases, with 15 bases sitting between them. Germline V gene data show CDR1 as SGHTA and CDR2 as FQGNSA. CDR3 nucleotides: TGTGCCAGCAGCTTGACACCCTCAGGGCTTAATTCACCCCTCCACTTT. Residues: CASSLTPSGLNSPLHF.

In DNA, the CDR3 is TGTGCCAGCAGCGTAGGGTGGGGCCAGGCGACCGGGGAGCTGTTTTTT. Residues: CASSVGWGQATGELFF. The chain links TRBV9 to TRBJ2-2; D might be TRBD1 (5 bases). CDR1 SGDLS and CDR2 YYNGEE come from the germline V gene. CDR3 length: 16 residues. V gave up 0 bases and J gave up 5 bases, with 14 bases separating them. The whole variable domain, remainder taken from reference TRBV9 and TRBJ2-2, is DSGVTQTPKHLITATGQRVTLRCSPRSGDLSVYWYQQSLDQGLQFLIQYYNGEERAKGNILERFSAQQFPDLHSELNLSSLELGDSALYFCASSVGWGQATGELFFGEGSRLTVL.

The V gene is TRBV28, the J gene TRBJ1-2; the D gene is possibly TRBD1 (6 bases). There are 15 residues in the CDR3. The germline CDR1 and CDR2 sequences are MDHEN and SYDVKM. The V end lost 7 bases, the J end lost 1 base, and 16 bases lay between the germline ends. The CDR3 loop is CASTIVGGDNYGYTF. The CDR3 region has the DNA TGTGCCAGCACAATAGTAGGGGGGGATAACTATGGCTACACCTTC.

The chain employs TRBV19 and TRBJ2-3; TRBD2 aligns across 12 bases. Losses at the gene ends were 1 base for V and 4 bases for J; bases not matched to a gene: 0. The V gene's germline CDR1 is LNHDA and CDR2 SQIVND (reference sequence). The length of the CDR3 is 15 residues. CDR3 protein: CASSIGTSGADTQYF. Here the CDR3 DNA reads TGTGCCAGTAGTATAGGGACTAGCGGGGCAGATACGCAGTATTTT. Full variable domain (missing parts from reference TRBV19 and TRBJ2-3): DGGITQSPKYLFRKEGQNVTLSCEQNLNHDAMYWYRQDPGQGLRLIYYSQIVNDFQKGDIAEGYSVSREKKESFPLTVTSAQKNPTAFYLCASSIGTSGADTQYFGPGTRLTVL.

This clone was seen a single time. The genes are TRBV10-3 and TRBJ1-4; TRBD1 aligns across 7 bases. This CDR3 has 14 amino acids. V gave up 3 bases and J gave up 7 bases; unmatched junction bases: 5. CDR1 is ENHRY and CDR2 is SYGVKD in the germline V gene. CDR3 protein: CAISEPGQSEKLFF. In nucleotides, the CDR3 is TGTGCCATCAGTGAACCGGGACAGAGTGAAAAACTGTTTTTT.

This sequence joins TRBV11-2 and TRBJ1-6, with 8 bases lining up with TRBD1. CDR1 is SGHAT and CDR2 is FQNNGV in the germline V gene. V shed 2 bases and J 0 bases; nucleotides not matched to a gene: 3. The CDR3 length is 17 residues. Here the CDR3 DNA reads TGTGCCAGCAGCTTAACAGGGGGATTCTCCTATAATTCACCCCTCCACTTT. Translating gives CASSLTGGFSYNSPLHF.

The DNA for the CDR3 is TGCGCCAGCAGTCTCCCTAGCGGGGGGGCCGATGATGAGCAGTTCTTC. Amino acid sequence: CASSLPSGGADDEQFF. V is TRBV23-1 and J is TRBJ2-1, with 12 bases matching TRBD2. TRBV23-1 is given ORF status, its function remaining uncertain. The J segment lost 8 bases and the V segment lost 4 bases, leaving 9 bases of the junction unmatched. The CDR3 contains 16 residues.

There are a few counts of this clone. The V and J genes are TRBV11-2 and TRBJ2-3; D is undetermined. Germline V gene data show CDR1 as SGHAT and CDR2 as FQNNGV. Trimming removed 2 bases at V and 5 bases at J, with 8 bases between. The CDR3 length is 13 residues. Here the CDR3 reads CASSLSPRDTQYF. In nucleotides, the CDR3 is TGTGCCAGCAGCTTATCCCCCAGAGATACGCAGTATTTT.

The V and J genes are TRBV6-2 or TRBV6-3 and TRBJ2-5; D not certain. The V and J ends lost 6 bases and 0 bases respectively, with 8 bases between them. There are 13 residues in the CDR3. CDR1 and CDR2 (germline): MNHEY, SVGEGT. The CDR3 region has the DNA TGTGCCAGCAGCCTATTGTACCAAGAGACCCAGTACTTC. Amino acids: CASSLLYQETQYF.

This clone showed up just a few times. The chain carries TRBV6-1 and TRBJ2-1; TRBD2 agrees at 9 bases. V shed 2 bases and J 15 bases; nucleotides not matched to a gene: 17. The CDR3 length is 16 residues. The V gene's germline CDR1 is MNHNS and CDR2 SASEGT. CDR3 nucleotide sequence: TGTGCCAGCAGTGAAATAGGGGTTGGAAGCGGGGGGCCAGCGTTCTTC. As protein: CASSEIGVGSGGPAFF.

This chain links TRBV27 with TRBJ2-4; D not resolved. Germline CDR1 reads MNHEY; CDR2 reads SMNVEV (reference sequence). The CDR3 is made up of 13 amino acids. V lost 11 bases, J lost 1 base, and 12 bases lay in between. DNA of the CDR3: TGTGCCGCGGCCGATTGGGCCAAAAACATTCAGTACTTC. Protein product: CAAADWAKNIQYF.

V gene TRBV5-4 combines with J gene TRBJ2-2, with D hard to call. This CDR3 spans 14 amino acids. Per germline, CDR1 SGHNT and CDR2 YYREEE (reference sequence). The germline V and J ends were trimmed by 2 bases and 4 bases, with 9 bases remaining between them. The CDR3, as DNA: TGTGCCAGCAGCTTTCAACAGCCCACCGGGGAGCTGTTTTTT. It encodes CASSFQQPTGELFF.

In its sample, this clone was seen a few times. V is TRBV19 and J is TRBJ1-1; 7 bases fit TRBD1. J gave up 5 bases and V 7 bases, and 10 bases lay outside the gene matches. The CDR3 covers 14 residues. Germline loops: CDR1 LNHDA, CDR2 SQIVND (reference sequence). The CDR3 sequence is CASMRTGQGTEAFF. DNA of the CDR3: TGTGCCAGTATGAGGACAGGTCAGGGAACTGAAGCTTTCTTT.

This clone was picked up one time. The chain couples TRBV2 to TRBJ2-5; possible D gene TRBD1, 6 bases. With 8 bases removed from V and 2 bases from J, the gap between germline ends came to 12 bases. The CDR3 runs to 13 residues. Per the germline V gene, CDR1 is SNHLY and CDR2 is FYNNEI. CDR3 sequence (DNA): TGTGCCAGCCGCCGGACAGAACAAGAGACCCAGTACTTC. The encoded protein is CASRRTEQETQYF.

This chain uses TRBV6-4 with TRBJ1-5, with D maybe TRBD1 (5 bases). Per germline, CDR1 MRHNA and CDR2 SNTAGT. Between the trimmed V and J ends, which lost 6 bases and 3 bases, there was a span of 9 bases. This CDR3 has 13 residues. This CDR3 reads CASSPGVNQPQHF. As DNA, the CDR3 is TGTGCCAGCAGCCCGGGGGTCAATCAGCCCCAGCATTTT.

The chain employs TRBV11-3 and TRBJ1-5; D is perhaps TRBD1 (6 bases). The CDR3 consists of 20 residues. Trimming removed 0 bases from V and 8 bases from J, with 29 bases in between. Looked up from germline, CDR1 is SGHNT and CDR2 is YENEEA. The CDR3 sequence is CASSLDLEAGNRAPVEPQHF. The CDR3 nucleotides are TGTGCCAGCAGCTTAGATTTGGAGGCCGGTAACAGGGCCCCAGTAGAGCCCCAGCATTTT.

The CDR3 region has the DNA TGTGCCAGCAGCCGAACAGAACAAACCTTCTTT. Protein sequence: CASSRTEQTFF. This chain uses TRBV14 with TRBJ1-1; D is uncertain. CDR1 is SGHDN and CDR2 is FVKESK in the germline V gene. Between the trimmed V and J ends, which lost 4 bases and 14 bases, there was a span of 14 bases. The CDR3 is 11 residues long. Variable domain in full (rest from reference TRBV14 and TRBJ1-1): EAGVTQFPSHSVIEKGQTVTLRCDPISGHDNLYWYRRVMGKEIKFLLHFVKESKQDESGMPNNRFLAERTGGTYSTLKVQPAELEDSGVYFCASSRTEQTFFGQGTRLTVV.

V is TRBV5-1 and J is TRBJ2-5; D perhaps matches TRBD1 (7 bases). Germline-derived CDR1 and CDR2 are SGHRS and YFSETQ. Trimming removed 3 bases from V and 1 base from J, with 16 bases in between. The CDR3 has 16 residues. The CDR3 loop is CASSSGGFVAQETQYF. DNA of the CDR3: TGCGCCAGCAGCTCAGGGGGGTTCGTAGCCCAAGAGACCCAGTACTTC. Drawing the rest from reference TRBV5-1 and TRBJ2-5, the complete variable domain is KAGVTQTPRYLIKTRGQQVTLSCSPISGHRSVSWYQQTPGQGLQFLFEYFSETQRNKGNFPGRFSGRQFSNSRSEMNVSTLELGDSALYLCASSSGGFVAQETQYFGPGTRLLVL.

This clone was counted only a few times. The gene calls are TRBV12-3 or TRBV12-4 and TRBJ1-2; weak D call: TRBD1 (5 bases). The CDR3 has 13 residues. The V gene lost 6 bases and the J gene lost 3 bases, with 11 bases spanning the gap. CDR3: CASSPDKDYGYTF. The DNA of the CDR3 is TGTGCCAGCAGCCCGGACAAGGACTATGGCTACACCTTC.

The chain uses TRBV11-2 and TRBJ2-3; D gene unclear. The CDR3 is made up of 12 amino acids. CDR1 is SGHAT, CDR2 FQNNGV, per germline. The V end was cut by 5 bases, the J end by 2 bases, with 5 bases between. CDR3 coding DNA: TGTGCCAGCAGCATTCTCACAGATACGCAGTATTTT. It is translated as CASSILTDTQYF.

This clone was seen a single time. The CDR3 coding sequence is TGCAGCGTTGCTGCGGGATGGGGTAACTATGGCTACACCTTC. Translated, it gives CSVAAGWGNYGYTF. The rearrangement joins TRBV29-1 to TRBJ1-2; the D is unclear. This CDR3 is 14 amino acids long. The germline gives CDR1 SQVTM, CDR2 ANQGSEA. V gave up 4 bases and J gave up 1 base, with 13 bases separating them. Full variable domain (remainder filled in from reference TRBV29-1 and TRBJ1-2): SAVISQKPSRDICQRGTSLTIQCQVDSQVTMMFWYRQQPGQSLTLIATANQGSEATYESGFVIDKFPISRPNLTFSTLTVSNMSPEDSSIYLCSVAAGWGNYGYTFGSGTRLTVV.